The T cell receptor beta chain under discussion was sequenced for a study of T cell changes during pregnancy in multiple sclerosis. The CDR3 extends over 14 amino acids. CDR1 is MGHRA, CDR2 YSYEKL, per germline. TCRdb's copy holds only in-frame clones and misses some; the assay was immunoSEQ multiplex PCR. The repertoire holds about 41,000 clones, roughly 90% seen once, with roughly 7.2% in the top ten. This chain uses TRBV4-1 with TRBJ2-5; D remains unclear. The last part of the DNA fits TRBJ2-7 better; the J call may be wrong. The sequence was obtained from a female donor with multiple sclerosis, enrolled in a pregnancy study. Sequencing used CD8+ T cells from peripheral blood mononuclear cells, obtained in the third trimester of pregnancy. The CDR3 bases are TGCGCCAGCAGCCAAGATCGTCACCACTACGAGCAGTACTTC. Its translation: CASSQDRHHYEQYF.